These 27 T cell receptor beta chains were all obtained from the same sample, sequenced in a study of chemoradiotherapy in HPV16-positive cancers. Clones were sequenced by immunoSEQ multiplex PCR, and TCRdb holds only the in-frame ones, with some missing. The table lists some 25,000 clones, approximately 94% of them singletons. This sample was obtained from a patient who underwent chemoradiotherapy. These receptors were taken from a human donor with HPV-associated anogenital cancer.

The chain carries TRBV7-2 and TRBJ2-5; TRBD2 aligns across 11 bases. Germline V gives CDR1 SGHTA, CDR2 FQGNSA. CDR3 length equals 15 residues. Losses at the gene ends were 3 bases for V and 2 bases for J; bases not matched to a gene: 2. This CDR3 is CASSLTSGVQETQYF. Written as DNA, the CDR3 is TGTGCCAGCAGCTTGACTAGCGGGGTACAAGAGACCCAGTACTTC.

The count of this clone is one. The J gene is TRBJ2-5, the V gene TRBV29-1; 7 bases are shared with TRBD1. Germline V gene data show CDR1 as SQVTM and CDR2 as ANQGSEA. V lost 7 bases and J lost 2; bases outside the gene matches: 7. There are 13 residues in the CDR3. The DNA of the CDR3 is TGCAGCGGGGACAGTGTGGATCAAGAGACCCAGTACTTC. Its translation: CSGDSVDQETQYF.

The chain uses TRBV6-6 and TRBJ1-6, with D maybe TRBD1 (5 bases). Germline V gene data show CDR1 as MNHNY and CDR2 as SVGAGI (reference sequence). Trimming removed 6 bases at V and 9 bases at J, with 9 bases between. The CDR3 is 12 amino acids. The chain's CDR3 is CASRSQGSPLHF. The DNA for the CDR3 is TGTGCCAGCAGGAGTCAGGGTTCACCCCTCCACTTT.

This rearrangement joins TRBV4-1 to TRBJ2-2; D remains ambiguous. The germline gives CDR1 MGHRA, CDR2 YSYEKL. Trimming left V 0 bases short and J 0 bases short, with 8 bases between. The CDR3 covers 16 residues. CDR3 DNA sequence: TGCGCCAGCAGCCAAGATTTTACAGCGAACACCGGGGAGCTGTTTTTT. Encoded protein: CASSQDFTANTGELFF.

Here the CDR3 DNA reads TGCAGCGTTGGGGCAGGGGGTAACTATGGCTACACCTTC. It codes for CSVGAGGNYGYTF. The chain links TRBV29-1 to TRBJ1-2; 7 nucleotides agree with TRBD1. This CDR3 comprises 13 residues. V shed 4 bases and J 1 base; nucleotides not matched to a gene: 3. CDR1 is SQVTM, CDR2 ANQGSEA, per germline.

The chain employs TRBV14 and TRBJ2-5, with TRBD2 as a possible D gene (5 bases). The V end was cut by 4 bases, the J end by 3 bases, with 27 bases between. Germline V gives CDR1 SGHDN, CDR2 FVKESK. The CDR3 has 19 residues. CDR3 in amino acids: CASSLSGVESPVGKETQYF. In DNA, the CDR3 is TGTGCCAGCAGCCTATCCGGGGTGGAGTCTCCAGTGGGCAAAGAGACCCAGTACTTC.

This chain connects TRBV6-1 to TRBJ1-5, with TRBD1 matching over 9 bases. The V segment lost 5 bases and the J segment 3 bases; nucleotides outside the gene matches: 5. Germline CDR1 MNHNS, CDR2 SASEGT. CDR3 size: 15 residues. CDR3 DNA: TGTGCCAGCAGTTGGGGACAGGGCTCCAATCAGCCCCAGCATTTT. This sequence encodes CASSWGQGSNQPQHF.

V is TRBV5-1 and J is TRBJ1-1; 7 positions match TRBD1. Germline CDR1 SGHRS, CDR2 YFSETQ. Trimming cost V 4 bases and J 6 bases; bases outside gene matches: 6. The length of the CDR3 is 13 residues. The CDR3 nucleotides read TGCGCCAGCAGCGACCCAGGGGGGTCTGAAGCTTTCTTT. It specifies CASSDPGGSEAFF.

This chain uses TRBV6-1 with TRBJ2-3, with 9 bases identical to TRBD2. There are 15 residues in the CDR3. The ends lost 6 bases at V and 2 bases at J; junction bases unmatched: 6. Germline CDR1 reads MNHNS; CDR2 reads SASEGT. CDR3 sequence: CASSPLAGVTDTQYF. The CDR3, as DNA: TGTGCCAGCAGCCCATTAGCGGGAGTCACAGATACGCAGTATTTT.

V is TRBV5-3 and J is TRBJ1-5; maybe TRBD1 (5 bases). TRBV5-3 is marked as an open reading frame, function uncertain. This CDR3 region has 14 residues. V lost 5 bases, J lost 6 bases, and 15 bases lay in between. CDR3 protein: CARRLWGRGQPQHF. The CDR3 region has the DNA TGTGCCAGAAGGTTATGGGGGAGGGGTCAGCCCCAGCATTTT.

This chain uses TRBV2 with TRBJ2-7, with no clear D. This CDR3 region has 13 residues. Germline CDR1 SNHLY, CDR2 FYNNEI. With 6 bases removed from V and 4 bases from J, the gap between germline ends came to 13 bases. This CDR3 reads CASSLAPVYEQYF. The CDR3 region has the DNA TGTGCCAGCAGCCTCGCTCCAGTTTACGAGCAGTACTTC.

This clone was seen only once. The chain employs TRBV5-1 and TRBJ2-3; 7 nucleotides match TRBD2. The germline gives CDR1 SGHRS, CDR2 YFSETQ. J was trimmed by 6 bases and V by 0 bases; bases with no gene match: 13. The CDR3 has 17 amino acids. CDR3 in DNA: TGCGCCAGCAGCTTGGCCGAGGGCCGGGGGGTGATCGATACGCAGTATTTT. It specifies CASSLAEGRGVIDTQYF.

The CDR3 loop reads CALGGAMYNEQFF. The CDR3 DNA reads TGTGCCCTCGGGGGGGCTATGTACAATGAGCAGTTCTTC. This rearrangement joins TRBV30 to TRBJ2-1; 8 bases agree with TRBD2. CDR1 is GTSNPN and CDR2 is SVGIG in the germline V gene (reference sequence). This CDR3 comprises 13 residues. After removal of 8 bases from V and 4 bases from J, the junction contained 7 bases not matched to a gene.

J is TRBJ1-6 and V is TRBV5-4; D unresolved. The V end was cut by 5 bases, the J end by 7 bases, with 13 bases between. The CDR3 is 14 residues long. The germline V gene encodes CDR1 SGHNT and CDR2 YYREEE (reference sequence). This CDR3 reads CASSLRSENSPLHF. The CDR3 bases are TGTGCCAGCAGTCTTCGTAGTGAGAATTCACCCCTCCACTTT.

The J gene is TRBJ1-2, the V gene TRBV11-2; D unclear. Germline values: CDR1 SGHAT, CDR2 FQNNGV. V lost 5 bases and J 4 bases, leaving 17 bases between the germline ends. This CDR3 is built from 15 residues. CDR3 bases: TGTGCCAGCAGCCCTACGAGCAGGAGGTTCTATGGCTACACCTTC. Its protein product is CASSPTSRRFYGYTF.

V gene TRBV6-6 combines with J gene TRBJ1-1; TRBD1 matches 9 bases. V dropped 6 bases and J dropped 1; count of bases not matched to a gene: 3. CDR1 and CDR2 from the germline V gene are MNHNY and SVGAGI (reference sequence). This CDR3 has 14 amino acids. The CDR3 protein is CASSRGQGNTEAFF. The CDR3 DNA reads TGTGCCAGCAGCCGGGGACAGGGGAACACTGAAGCTTTCTTT.

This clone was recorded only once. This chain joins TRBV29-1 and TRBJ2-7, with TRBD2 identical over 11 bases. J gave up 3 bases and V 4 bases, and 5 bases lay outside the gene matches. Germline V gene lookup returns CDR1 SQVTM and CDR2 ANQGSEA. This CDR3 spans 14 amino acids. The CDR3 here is CSVAGTSGNYEQYF. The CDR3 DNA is TGCAGCGTTGCCGGGACTAGCGGAAACTACGAGCAGTACTTC.

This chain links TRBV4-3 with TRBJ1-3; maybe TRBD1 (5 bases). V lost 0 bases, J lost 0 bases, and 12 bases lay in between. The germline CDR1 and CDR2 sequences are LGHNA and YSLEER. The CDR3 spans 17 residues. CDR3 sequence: CASSQDPGSSSGNTIYF. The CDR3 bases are TGCGCCAGCAGCCAAGATCCAGGGTCAAGCTCTGGAAACACCATATATTTT.

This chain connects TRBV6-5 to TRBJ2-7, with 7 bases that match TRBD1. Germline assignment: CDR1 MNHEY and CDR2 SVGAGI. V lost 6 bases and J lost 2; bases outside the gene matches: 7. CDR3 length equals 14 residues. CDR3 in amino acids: CASRRQGPTYEQYF. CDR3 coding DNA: TGTGCCAGCAGGAGACAGGGACCAACCTACGAGCAGTACTTC.

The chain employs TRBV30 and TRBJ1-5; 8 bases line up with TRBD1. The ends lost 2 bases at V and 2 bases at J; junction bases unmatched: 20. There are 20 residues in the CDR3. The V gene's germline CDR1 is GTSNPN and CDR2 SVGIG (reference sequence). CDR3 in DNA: TGTGCCTGGAGTCAATTTATCCAGGGGGCGAGATGGAAAGGCAATCAGCCCCAGCATTTT. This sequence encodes CAWSQFIQGARWKGNQPQHF. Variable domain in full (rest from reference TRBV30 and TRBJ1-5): SQTIHQWPATLVQPVGSPLSLECTVEGTSNPNLYWYRQAAGRGLQLLFYSVGIGQISSEVPQNLSASRPQDRQFILSSKKLLLSDSGFYLCAWSQFIQGARWKGNQPQHFGDGTRLSIL.

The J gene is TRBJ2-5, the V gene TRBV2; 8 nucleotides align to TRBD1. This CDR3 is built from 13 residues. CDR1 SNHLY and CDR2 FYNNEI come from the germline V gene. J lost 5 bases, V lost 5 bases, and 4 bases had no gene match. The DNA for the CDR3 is TGTGCCAGCAGTCCCTACAGGGGGGAGACCCAGTACTTC. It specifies CASSPYRGETQYF.

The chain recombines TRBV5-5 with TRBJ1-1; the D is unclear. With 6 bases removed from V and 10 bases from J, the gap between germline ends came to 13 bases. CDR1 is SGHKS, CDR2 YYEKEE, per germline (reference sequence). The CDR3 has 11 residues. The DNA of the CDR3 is TGTGCCAGCATGAGAGGGTTAAGAGCTTTCTTT. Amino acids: CASMRGLRAFF.

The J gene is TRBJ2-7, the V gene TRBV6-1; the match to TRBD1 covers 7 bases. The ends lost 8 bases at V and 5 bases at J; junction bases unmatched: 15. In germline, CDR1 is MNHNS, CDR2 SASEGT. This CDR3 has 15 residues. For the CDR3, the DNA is TGTGCCAGCCTTGTACACACGACAGGGACCGACGAGCAGTACTTC. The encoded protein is CASLVHTTGTDEQYF.

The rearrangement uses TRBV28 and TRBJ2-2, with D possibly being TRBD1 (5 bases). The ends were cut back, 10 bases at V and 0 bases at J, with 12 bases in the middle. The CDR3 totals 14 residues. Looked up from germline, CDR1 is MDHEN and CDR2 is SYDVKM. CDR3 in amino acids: CATVGHSNTGELFF. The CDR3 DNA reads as TGTGCCACCGTGGGGCACTCGAACACCGGGGAGCTGTTTTTT.

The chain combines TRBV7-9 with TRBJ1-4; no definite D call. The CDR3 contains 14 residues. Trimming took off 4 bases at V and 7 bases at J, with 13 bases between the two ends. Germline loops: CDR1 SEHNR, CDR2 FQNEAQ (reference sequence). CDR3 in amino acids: CASSYNSPGEKLFF. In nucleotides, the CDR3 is TGTGCCAGCAGCTATAACTCGCCGGGTGAAAAACTGTTTTTT. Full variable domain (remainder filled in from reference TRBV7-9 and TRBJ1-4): DTGVSQNPRHKITKRGQNVTFRCDPISEHNRLYWYRQTLGQGPEFLTYFQNEAQLEKSRLLSDRFSAERPKGSFSTLEIQRTEQGDSAMYLCASSYNSPGEKLFFGSGTQLSVL.

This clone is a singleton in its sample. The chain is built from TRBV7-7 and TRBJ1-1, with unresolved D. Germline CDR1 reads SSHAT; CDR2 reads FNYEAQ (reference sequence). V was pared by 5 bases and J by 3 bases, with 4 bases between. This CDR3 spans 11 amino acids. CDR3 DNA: TGTGCCAGCAGCCGGGACACTGAAGCTTTCTTT. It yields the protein CASSRDTEAFF. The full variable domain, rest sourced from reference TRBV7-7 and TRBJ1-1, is GAGVSQSPRYKVTKRGQDVTLRCDPISSHATLYWYQQALGQGPEFLTYFNYEAQPDKSGLPSDRFSAERPEGSISTLTIQRTEQRDSAMYRCASSRDTEAFFGQGTRLTVV.

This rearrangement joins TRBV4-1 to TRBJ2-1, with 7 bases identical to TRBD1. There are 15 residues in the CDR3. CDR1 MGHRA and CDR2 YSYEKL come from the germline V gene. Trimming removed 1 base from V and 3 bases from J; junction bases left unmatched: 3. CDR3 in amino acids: CASSQARDSYNEQFF. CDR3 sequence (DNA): TGCGCCAGCAGCCAAGCCCGGGACAGCTACAATGAGCAGTTCTTC.